The 30 T cell receptor beta chains given below trace back to one sample, sequenced in a study of T-cell memory formation after mild COVID-19 (dated by TCRdb to about 2021). Receptors were amplified or captured by 5' RACE. Sequencer: Illumina NovaSeq 6000. TCRdb applied fastp at Q25 and MiXCR to the public reads, then kept only in-frame beta chains. Rows with one shared CDR3 protein collapse into an entry with the most common genes and DNA. The sample profile shows under 450,000 distinct CDR3 sequences; under 25% of them were found once. The ten largest clones represent roughly 21% of the sample. The sequenced sample consisted of PBMCs or a T cell subset sorted from them (not recorded which). The receptors stem from a man aged 18-30 years who had mild COVID-19 (a few samples of this study predate the infection). The sample titles of this study are shuffled in the database, so cell type and time point are left out; the donor was told from shared clones.

V gene TRBV4-3 combines with J gene TRBJ2-5; 9 bases align to TRBD2. This CDR3 region has 18 residues. Looked up from germline, CDR1 is LGHNA and CDR2 is YSLEER. Trimming cost V 4 bases and J 0 bases; bases outside gene matches: 12. The CDR3 DNA reads TGCGCCAGCAGCCGCCAGGGTCCAAGCGGGGGGTACCAAGAGACCCAGTACTTC. Protein: CASSRQGPSGGYQETQYF.

The sample holds a few counts of this clonotype. The rearrangement links TRBV18 to TRBJ2-3; D is perhaps TRBD1 (6 bases). V shed 1 base and J shed 3 bases, with 17 bases lying between them. Germline V gene sequence: CDR1 KGHSH, CDR2 LQKENI. The CDR3 is made up of 17 amino acids. This CDR3 is CASSPLTGRGTTDTQYF. DNA for the CDR3: TGTGCCAGCTCACCACTTACAGGGCGAGGCACTACAGATACGCAGTATTTT.

The chain joins TRBV7-9 to TRBJ2-1; 7 bases map to TRBD2. Unmatched junction bases numbered 11, after V lost 6 bases and J lost 6 bases. The CDR3 is 15 residues long. Germline V gives CDR1 SEHNR, CDR2 FQNEAQ (reference sequence). CDR3 DNA: TGTGCCAGCAGTCCCCCCCGGACTAGTGGCAATGAGCAGTTCTTC. Its translation is CASSPPRTSGNEQFF.

This clonotype was seen a handful of times. This chain joins TRBV4-1 and TRBJ2-5; 13 nucleotides align to TRBD2. This CDR3 has 17 amino acids. After removal of 1 base from V and 4 bases from J, the junction contained 6 bases not matched to a gene. Germline V CDR1 and CDR2: MGHRA, YSYEKL. The CDR3 reads CASSQVGGLAGSETQYF. The CDR3 DNA sequence: TGCGCCAGCAGCCAAGTTGGGGGACTAGCGGGGTCAGAGACCCAGTACTTC.

This clonotype appeared a few times. V is TRBV5-1 and J is TRBJ1-6; D is perhaps TRBD1 (5 bases). Germline V lookup: CDR1 SGHRS, CDR2 YFSETQ. This CDR3 is 13 amino acids long. V dropped 3 bases and J dropped 8 bases, with 9 bases sitting between them. The CDR3 here is CASSSRVYSPLHF. The DNA for the CDR3 is TGCGCCAGCAGCTCCAGGGTATATTCACCCCTCCACTTT.

The sample holds a few counts of this clonotype. The chain carries TRBV7-8 and TRBJ2-7; D uncertain. From germline, CDR1 is SGHVS and CDR2 FQNEAQ. CDR3 length equals 17 residues. The V end was cut by 5 bases, the J end by 3 bases, with 23 bases between. The CDR3 protein is CASSHLAALVTFYEQYF. The CDR3 region has the DNA TGTGCCAGCAGCCACCTGGCGGCTCTCGTGACTTTCTACGAGCAGTACTTC.

The chain links TRBV5-1 to TRBJ1-1; TRBD1 might be the D (5 bases). With 4 bases removed from V and 1 base from J, the gap between germline ends came to 8 bases. This CDR3 has 13 amino acids. The germline gives CDR1 SGHRS, CDR2 YFSETQ. CDR3 in amino acids: CASSKQENTEAFF. As DNA, the CDR3 is TGCGCCAGCAGCAAACAGGAGAACACTGAAGCTTTCTTT.

This clonotype was counted between two and nine times. This chain joins TRBV6-5 and TRBJ1-6; weak D call: TRBD1 (5 bases). CDR3 length equals 15 residues. CDR1 and CDR2 from the germline V gene are MNHEY and SVGAGI. Between the trimmed V and J ends, which lost 5 bases and 5 bases, there was a span of 13 bases. The CDR3 nucleotides are TGTGCCAGCAGTGAAACTACAGGAGATAATTCACCCCTCCACTTT. It encodes CASSETTGDNSPLHF.

This clonotype occurred many times. The chain has TRBV9 and TRBJ2-1; the D gene is possibly TRBD2 (5 bases). Per the germline V gene, CDR1 is SGDLS and CDR2 is YYNGEE. Trimming removed 0 bases at V and 9 bases at J, with 10 bases between. The CDR3 spans 13 residues. For the CDR3, the DNA is TGTGCCAGCAGCGTAGGGTCAGGAGGTGAGCAGTTCTTC. The encoded protein is CASSVGSGGEQFF.

This clonotype showed up many times. V gene TRBV7-2 combines with J gene TRBJ1-2; D possibly corresponds to TRBD1 (5 bases). Trimming shortened V by 6 bases and J by 7 bases, and 12 bases separated the two germline ends. The V gene's germline CDR1 is SGHTA and CDR2 FQGNSA. The CDR3 sequence is 12 residues long. CDR3 sequence reads: CASSLGVGGYTF. The DNA of the CDR3 is TGTGCCAGCAGTCTAGGGGTGGGTGGCTACACCTTC.

The V call is TRBV2, the J call TRBJ2-2; D is uncertain. V dropped 8 bases and J dropped 1 base, with 14 bases sitting between them. This CDR3 is 15 amino acids long. Germline assignment: CDR1 SNHLY and CDR2 FYNNEI. The CDR3 region has the DNA TGTGCCAGCTGGACCGCGAAGGGGAACACCGGGGAGCTGTTTTTT. Translating gives CASWTAKGNTGELFF.

This clonotype came up a few times. The chain recombines TRBV6-2 or TRBV6-3 with TRBJ2-7, with D tentatively TRBD1 (6 bases). Germline assignment: CDR1 MNHEY and CDR2 SVGEGT. This CDR3 has 13 amino acids. The V end was cut by 2 bases, the J end by 3 bases, with 8 bases between. DNA of the CDR3: TGTGCCAGCAGTTACAGACAGGACTACGAGCAGTACGTC. Translated: CASSYRQDYEQYV.

The chain employs TRBV5-1 and TRBJ2-3, with 9 positions matching TRBD1. V dropped 0 bases and J dropped 6; count of bases not matched to a gene: 17. CDR1 is SGHRS, CDR2 YFSETQ, per germline. There are 19 residues in the CDR3. CDR3 residues: CASSLDGPSGTGKVDTQYF. The CDR3 DNA reads as TGCGCCAGCAGCTTGGATGGGCCCTCCGGGACAGGGAAGGTGGATACGCAGTATTTT.

This clonotype was seen only a few times. The V and J genes are TRBV25-1 and TRBJ1-6; unclear D gene. Germline CDR1 is MGHDK and CDR2 is SYGVNS. V lost 3 bases and J 8 bases, leaving 8 bases between the germline ends. The CDR3 is 13 amino acids. The CDR3 spells CASSDQLYSPLHF. CDR3 nucleotides: TGTGCCAGCAGTGACCAGCTCTATTCACCCCTCCACTTT.

In its sample, this clonotype was seen a few times. The genes are TRBV28 and TRBJ2-7, with TRBD2 as a possible D gene (7 bases). V lost 4 bases and J lost 0, with 16 bases in between. Germline V gene lookup returns CDR1 MDHEN and CDR2 SYDVKM. CDR3 length: 16 residues. CDR3 sequence: CASSSTFAGASYEQYV. As DNA, the CDR3 is TGTGCCAGCAGTTCGACTTTTGCGGGGGCCTCCTACGAGCAGTACGTC.

This chain connects TRBV4-3 to TRBJ2-2; D gene uncertain. Trimming stripped 2 bases from V and 1 base from J, with 8 bases between. Germline CDR1 LGHNA, CDR2 YSLEER. CDR3 size: 15 residues. CDR3 nucleotides: TGCGCCAGCAGCCAACCCCCCGGGAACACCGGGGAGCTGTTTTTT. Amino acids: CASSQPPGNTGELFF.

This clonotype was counted only a few times. This chain joins TRBV10-3 and TRBJ2-5; D is possibly TRBD1 (6 bases). V lost 6 bases and J 1 base, leaving 24 bases between the germline ends. Germline V gene sequence: CDR1 ENHRY, CDR2 SYGVKD. The CDR3 extends over 18 amino acids. In DNA, the CDR3 is TGTGCCATCAGGGGCCCCCCAGGGGACCCCCAGTCCCAAGAGACCCAGTACTTC. It specifies CAIRGPPGDPQSQETQYF.

This chain uses TRBV7-2 with TRBJ2-3, with 7 bases fitting TRBD1. CDR1 and CDR2 from the germline V gene are SGHTA and FQGNSA. V shed 4 bases, J shed 5 bases, and the junction held 9 bases outside the gene matches. There are 15 residues in the CDR3. The CDR3 here is CASSSETGIRDTQYF. CDR3 in DNA: TGTGCCAGCAGCTCGGAGACAGGGATTAGAGATACGCAGTATTTT.

This clonotype was observed a few times. The chain has TRBV5-1 and TRBJ2-5; perhaps TRBD1 as D (5 bases). Germline V gives CDR1 SGHRS, CDR2 YFSETQ. Trimming pared 7 bases from V and 5 bases from J, leaving 18 bases between. The CDR3 is 14 residues long. The CDR3: CASRKTVRVETQYF. CDR3 bases: TGCGCCAGCCGAAAGACAGTGAGAGTGGAGACCCAGTACTTC.

This clonotype was detected a few times. For the CDR3, the DNA is TGTGCCAGCAGTTTAGGACGGGGAGATAGCAATCAGCCCCAGCATTTT. Translated: CASSLGRGDSNQPQHF. This chain links TRBV12-3 or TRBV12-4 with TRBJ1-5; D unresolved. The CDR3 contains 16 residues. With 1 base removed from V and 0 bases from J, the gap between germline ends came to 10 bases.

This clonotype was recorded a few times. V usage is TRBV5-1 and J usage is TRBJ2-1, with D perhaps matching TRBD1 (5 bases). The ends were cut back, 2 bases at V and 0 bases at J, with 12 bases in the middle. The CDR3 is 16 residues long. Per the germline V gene, CDR1 is SGHRS and CDR2 is YFSETQ. The CDR3 spells CASSFLQGGSYNEQFF. For the CDR3, the DNA is TGCGCCAGCAGCTTTTTGCAGGGCGGCTCCTACAATGAGCAGTTCTTC.

The V and J genes are TRBV4-1 and TRBJ1-2; no clear D gene. Per the germline V gene, CDR1 is MGHRA and CDR2 is YSYEKL. Between the trimmed V and J ends, which lost 4 bases and 4 bases, there was a span of 13 bases. This CDR3 has 14 residues. The CDR3 reads CASSPAGLLYGYTF. CDR3 nucleotides: TGCGCCAGCAGCCCAGCGGGCCTACTCTATGGCTACACCTTC.

CDR3 DNA: TGCGCCAGCAGCTTCCGCGCCAGGGACAGGGGTGGGGCCAACGTCCTGACTTTC. It specifies CASSFRARDRGGANVLTF. V usage is TRBV4-1 and J usage is TRBJ2-6; 10 bases align to TRBD1. CDR3 length equals 18 residues. V was pared by 5 bases and J by 3 bases, with 10 bases of the junction left unmatched. Per the germline V gene, CDR1 is MGHRA and CDR2 is YSYEKL.

The chain uses TRBV3-1 and TRBJ1-1; D is undetermined. CDR1 is LGHDT, CDR2 YNNKEL, per germline (reference sequence). This CDR3 spans 14 amino acids. V was trimmed by 2 bases and J by 1 base, leaving 8 bases between them. The CDR3 coding sequence is TGTGCCAGCAGCCAAACGGCAGGGAACACTGAAGCTTTCTTT. Translating it yields CASSQTAGNTEAFF.

This clonotype was counted between two and nine times. The chain carries TRBV6-4 and TRBJ2-7; D remains ambiguous. Trimming pared 3 bases from V and 0 bases from J, leaving 21 bases between. Germline loops: CDR1 MRHNA, CDR2 SNTAGT. This CDR3 region has 18 residues. CDR3 DNA: TGTGCCAGCAGTGAACCTTGGCTGGAACGGCGGAGCTCCTACGAGCAGTACTTC. Translating it yields CASSEPWLERRSSYEQYF.

This chain uses TRBV12-3 or TRBV12-4 with TRBJ2-5; 8 bases match TRBD1. This CDR3 region has 13 residues. The V segment lost 7 bases and the J segment 7 bases; nucleotides outside the gene matches: 8. In nucleotides, the CDR3 is TGTGCCAGCAATTCCGGACAGGGCGGGACCCAGTACTTC. It codes for CASNSGQGGTQYF.

The rearrangement links TRBV10-2 to TRBJ2-3; 10 nucleotides agree with TRBD1. V lost 6 bases, J lost 1 base, and 4 bases stayed unmatched. The CDR3 runs to 15 residues. The germline CDR1 and CDR2 sequences are WSHSY and SAAADI. The CDR3 protein is CASSRDRGGTDTQYF. CDR3 DNA sequence: TGCGCCAGCAGCCGGGACAGGGGCGGCACAGATACGCAGTATTTT.

Only a few counts were recorded for this clonotype. The V and J genes are TRBV29-1 and TRBJ2-5; TRBD1 aligns across 8 bases. This CDR3 has 13 amino acids. CDR1 is SQVTM, CDR2 ANQGSEA, per germline. V shed 4 bases, J shed 5 bases, and the junction held 6 bases outside the gene matches. The CDR3 region is CSVGGTGGETQYF. DNA of the CDR3: TGCAGCGTTGGGGGGACAGGCGGGGAGACCCAGTACTTC.

The V and J genes are TRBV16 and TRBJ2-7, with 11 bases matching TRBD1. CDR1 and CDR2 from the germline V gene are KGHSY and FQNENV. Trimming cost V 2 bases and J 6 bases; bases outside gene matches: 6. This CDR3 spans 15 amino acids. CDR3 region: CASSQGQGAESEQYV. In DNA, the CDR3 is TGTGCCAGCAGCCAAGGACAGGGGGCTGAATCCGAGCAGTACGTC.

This clonotype was counted a few times. This chain's CDR3 is CASSYSGQGYGYTF. The CDR3 nucleotides read TGTGCCAGCAGTTACTCGGGACAGGGGTATGGCTACACCTTC. The gene calls are TRBV6-5 and TRBJ1-2; 10 bases are shared with TRBD1. After removal of 0 bases from V and 5 bases from J, the junction contained 0 bases not matched to a gene. Germline V CDR1 and CDR2: MNHEY, SVGAGI. The CDR3 loop spans 14 amino acids.